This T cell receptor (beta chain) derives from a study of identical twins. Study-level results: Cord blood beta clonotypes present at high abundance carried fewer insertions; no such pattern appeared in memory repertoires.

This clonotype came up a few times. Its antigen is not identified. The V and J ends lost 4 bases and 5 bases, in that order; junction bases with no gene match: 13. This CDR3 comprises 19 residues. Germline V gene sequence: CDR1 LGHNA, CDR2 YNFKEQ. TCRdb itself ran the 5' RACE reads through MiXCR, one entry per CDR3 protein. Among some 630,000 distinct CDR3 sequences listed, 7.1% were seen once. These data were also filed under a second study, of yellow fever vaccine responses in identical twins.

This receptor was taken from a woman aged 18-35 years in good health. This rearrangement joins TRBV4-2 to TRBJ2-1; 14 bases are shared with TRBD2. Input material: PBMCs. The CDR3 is CASSPRLAGGPGLNNEQFF. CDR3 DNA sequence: TGTGCCAGCAGCCCCCGACTAGCGGGAGGGCCGGGGTTGAACAATGAGCAGTTCTTC.